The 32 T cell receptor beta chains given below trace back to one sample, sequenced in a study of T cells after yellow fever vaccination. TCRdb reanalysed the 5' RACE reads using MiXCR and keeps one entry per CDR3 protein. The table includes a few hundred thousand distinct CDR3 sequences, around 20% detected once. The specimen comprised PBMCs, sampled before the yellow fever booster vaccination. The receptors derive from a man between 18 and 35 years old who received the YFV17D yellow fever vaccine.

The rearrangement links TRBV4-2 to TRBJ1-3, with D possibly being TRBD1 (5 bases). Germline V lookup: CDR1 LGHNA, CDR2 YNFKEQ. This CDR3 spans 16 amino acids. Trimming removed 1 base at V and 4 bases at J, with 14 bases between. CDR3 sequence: CASSQGVWGSGNTIYF. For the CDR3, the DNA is TGTGCCAGCAGCCAAGGTGTCTGGGGGTCGGGAAACACCATATATTTT.

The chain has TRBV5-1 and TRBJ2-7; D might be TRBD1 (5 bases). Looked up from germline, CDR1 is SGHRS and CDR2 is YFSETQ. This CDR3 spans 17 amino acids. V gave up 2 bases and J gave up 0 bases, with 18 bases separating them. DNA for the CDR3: TGCGCCAGCAGCTTCGCACCCGGACAAGGGGCCTCCTACGAGCAGTACTTC. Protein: CASSFAPGQGASYEQYF.

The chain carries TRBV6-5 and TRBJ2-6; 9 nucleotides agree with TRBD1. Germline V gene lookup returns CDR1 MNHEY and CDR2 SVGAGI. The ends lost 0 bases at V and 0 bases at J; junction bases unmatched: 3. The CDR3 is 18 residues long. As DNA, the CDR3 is TGTGCCAGCAGTTACTCCGGGACAGGGACCTCTGGGGCCAACGTCCTGACTTTC. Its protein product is CASSYSGTGTSGANVLTF.

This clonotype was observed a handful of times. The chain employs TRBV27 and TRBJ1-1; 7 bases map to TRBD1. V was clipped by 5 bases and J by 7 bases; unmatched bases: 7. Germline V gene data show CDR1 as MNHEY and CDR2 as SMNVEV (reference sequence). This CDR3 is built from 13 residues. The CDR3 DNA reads TGTGCCAGCAGTCCGGTATACAGGGGTGAAGCTTTCTTT. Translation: CASSPVYRGEAFF.

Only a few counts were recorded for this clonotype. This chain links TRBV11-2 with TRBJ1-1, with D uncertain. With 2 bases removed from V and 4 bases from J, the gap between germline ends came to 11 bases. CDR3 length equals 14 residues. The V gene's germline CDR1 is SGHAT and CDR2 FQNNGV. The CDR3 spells CASSLRYSGTEAFF. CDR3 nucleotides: TGTGCCAGCAGCTTACGCTATTCGGGCACTGAAGCTTTCTTT.

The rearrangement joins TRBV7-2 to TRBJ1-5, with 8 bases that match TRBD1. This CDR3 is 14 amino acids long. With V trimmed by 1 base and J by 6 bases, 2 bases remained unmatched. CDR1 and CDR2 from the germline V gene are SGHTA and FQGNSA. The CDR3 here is CASSLGQGLQPQHF. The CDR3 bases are TGTGCCAGCAGCTTAGGACAGGGGCTTCAGCCCCAGCATTTT.

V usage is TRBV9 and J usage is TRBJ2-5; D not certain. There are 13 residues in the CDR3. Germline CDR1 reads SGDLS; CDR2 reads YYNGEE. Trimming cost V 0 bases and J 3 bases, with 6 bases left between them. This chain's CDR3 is CASSVEKEETQYF. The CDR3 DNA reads TGTGCCAGCAGCGTAGAGAAGGAAGAGACCCAGTACTTC.

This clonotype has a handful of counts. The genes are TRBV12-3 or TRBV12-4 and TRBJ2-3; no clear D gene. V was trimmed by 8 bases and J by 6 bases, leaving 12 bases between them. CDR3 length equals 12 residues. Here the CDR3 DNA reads TGTGCCAGCGGAACACTCCGGGATACGCAGTATTTT. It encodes CASGTLRDTQYF.

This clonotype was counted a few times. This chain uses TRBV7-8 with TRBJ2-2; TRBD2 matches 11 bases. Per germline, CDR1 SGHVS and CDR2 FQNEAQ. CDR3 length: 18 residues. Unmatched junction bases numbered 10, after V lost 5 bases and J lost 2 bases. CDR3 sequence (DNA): TGTGCCAGCAGCCCATATGGCCTAGCGGGGGGTAACACCGGGGAGCTGTTTTTT. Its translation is CASSPYGLAGGNTGELFF.

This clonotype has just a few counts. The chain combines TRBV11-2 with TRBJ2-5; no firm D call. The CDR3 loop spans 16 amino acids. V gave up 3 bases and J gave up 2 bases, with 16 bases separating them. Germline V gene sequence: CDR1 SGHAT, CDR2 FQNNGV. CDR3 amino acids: CASSLQARPRQETQYF. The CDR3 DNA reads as TGTGCCAGCAGCTTGCAGGCCAGGCCCCGACAAGAGACCCAGTACTTC.

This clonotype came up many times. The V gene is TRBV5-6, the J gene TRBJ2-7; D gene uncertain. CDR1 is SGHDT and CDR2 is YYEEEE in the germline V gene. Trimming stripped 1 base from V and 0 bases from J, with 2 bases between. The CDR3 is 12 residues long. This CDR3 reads CASSLSSYEQYF. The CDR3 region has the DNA TGTGCCAGCAGCTTGTCCTCCTACGAGCAGTACTTC.

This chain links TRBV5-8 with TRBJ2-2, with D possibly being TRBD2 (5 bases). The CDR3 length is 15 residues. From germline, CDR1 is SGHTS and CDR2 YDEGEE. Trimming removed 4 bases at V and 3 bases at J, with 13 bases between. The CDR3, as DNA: TGTGCCAGCAGCGGATCGACGGACTACACCGGGGAGCTGTTTTTT. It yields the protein CASSGSTDYTGELFF.

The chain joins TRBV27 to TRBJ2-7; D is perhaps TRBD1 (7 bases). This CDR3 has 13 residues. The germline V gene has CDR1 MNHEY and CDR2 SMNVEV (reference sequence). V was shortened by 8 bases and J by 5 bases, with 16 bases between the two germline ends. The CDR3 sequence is CASGRDSADEQYF. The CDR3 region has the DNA TGTGCCAGCGGGCGGGACAGCGCCGACGAGCAGTACTTC.

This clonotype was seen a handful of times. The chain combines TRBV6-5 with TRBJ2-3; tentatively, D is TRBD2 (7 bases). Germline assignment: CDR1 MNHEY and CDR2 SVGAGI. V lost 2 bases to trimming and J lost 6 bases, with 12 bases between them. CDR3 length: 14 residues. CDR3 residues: CASSYRGALDTQYF. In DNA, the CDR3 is TGTGCCAGCAGTTACCGGGGGGCGCTGGATACGCAGTATTTT.

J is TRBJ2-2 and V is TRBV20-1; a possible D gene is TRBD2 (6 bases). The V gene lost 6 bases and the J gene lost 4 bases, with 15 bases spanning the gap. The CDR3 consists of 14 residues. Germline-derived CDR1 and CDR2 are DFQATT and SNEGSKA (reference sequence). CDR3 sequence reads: CSAEGPGVTGELFF. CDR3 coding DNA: TGCAGTGCAGAGGGTCCGGGGGTCACCGGGGAGCTGTTTTTT.

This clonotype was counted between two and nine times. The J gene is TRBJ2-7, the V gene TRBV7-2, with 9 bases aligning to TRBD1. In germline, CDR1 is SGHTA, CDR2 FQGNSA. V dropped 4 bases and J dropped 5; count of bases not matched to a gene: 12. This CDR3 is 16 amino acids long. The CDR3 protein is CASSSQAGTGLHEQYF. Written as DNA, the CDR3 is TGTGCCAGCAGCTCCCAAGCCGGGACAGGGTTACACGAGCAGTACTTC.

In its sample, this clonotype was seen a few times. The CDR3 sequence: CASGTAGGLGNGYTF. In DNA form, the CDR3 reads TGTGCCAGCGGGACGGCCGGCGGGTTGGGAAATGGCTACACCTTC. The V gene is TRBV6-5, the J gene TRBJ1-2; possible D gene TRBD1, 5 bases. The CDR3 extends over 15 amino acids. Trimming removed 8 bases from V and 6 bases from J, with 22 bases in between. Germline V gene lookup returns CDR1 MNHEY and CDR2 SVGAGI.

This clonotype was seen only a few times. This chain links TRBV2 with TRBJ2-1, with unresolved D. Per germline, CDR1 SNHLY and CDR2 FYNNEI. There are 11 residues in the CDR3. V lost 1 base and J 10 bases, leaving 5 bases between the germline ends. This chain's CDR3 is CASSEGLEQFF. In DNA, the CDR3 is TGTGCCAGCAGTGAAGGGCTGGAGCAGTTCTTC.

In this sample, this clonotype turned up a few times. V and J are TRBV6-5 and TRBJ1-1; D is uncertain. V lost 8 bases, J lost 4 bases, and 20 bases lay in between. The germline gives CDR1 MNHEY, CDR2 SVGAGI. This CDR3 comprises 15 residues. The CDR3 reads CASRPAQGRLTEAFF. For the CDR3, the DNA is TGTGCCAGCCGGCCCGCTCAAGGGAGGCTCACTGAAGCTTTCTTT.

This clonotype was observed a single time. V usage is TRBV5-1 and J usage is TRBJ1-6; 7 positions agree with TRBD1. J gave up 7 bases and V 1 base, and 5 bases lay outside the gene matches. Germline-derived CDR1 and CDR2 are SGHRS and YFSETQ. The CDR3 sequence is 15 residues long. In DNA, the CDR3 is TGCGCCAGCAGCTTGTCGACAGGGCGGAATTCACCCCTCCACTTT. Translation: CASSLSTGRNSPLHF. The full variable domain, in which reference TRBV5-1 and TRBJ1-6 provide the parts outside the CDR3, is KAGVTQTPRYLIKTRGQQVTLSCSPISGHRSVSWYQQTPGQGLQFLFEYFSETQRNKGNFPGRFSGRQFSNSRSEMNVSTLELGDSALYLCASSLSTGRNSPLHFGNGTRLTVT.

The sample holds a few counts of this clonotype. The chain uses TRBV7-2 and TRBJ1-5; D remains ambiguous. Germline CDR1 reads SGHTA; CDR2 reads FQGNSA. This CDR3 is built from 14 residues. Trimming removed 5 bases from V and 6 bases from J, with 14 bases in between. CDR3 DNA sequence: TGTGCCAGCAGCCCGGGCCCCTCGTCTCAGCCCCAGCATTTT. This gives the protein CASSPGPSSQPQHF.

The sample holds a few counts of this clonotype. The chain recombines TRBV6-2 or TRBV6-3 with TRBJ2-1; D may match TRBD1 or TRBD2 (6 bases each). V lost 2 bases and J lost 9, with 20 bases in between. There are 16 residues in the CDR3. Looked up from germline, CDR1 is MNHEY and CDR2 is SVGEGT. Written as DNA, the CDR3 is TGTGCCAGCAGTTACCCGAAGGGGGGCCTGGGGGGTGAGCAGTTCTTC. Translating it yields CASSYPKGGLGGEQFF.

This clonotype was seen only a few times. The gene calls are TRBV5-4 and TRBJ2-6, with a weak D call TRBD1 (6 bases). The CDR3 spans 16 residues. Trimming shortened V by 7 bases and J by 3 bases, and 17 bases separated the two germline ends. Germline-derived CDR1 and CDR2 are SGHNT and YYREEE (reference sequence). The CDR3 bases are TGTGCCAGCTACTCGGTGGGGGCCGATGGGGCCAACGTCCTGACTTTC. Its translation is CASYSVGADGANVLTF.

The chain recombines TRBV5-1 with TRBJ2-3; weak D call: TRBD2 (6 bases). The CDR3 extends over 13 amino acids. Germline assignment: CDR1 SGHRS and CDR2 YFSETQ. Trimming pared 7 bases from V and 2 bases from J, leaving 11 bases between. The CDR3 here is CASGGEATDTQYF. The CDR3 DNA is TGCGCCAGCGGCGGGGAGGCCACAGATACGCAGTATTTT.

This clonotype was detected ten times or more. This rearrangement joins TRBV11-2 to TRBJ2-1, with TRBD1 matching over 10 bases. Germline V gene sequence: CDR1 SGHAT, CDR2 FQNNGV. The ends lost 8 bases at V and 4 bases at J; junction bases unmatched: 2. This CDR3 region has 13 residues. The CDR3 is CASRQGAYNEQFF. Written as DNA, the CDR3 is TGTGCCAGCCGACAGGGGGCTTACAATGAGCAGTTCTTC.

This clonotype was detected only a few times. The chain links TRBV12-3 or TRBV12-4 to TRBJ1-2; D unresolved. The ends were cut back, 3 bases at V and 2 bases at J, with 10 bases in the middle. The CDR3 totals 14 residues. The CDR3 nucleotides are TGTGCCAGCAGTTTCAGCACGGCCAACTATGGCTACACCTTC. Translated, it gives CASSFSTANYGYTF.

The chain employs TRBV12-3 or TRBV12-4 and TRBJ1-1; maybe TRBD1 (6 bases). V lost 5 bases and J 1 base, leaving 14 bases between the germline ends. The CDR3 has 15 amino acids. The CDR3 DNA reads TGTGCCAGCAGTCCCGGACAGTACAAGAACACTGAAGCTTTCTTT. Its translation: CASSPGQYKNTEAFF.

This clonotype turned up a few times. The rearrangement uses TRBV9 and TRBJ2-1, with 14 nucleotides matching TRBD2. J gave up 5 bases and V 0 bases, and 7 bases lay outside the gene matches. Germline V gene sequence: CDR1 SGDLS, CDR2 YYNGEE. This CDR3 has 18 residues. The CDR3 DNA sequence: TGTGCCAGCAGCGTAGAACCGGGACTAGCGGGGGATGACAATGAGCAGTTCTTC. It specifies CASSVEPGLAGDDNEQFF.

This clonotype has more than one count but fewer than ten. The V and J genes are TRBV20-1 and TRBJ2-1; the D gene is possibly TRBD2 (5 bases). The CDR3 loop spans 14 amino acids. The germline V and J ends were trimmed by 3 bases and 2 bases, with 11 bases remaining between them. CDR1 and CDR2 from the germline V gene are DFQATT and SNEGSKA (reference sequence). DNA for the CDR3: TGCAGTGCTAGTGAGAGCGGCCCCTACAATGAGCAGTTCTTC. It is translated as CSASESGPYNEQFF.

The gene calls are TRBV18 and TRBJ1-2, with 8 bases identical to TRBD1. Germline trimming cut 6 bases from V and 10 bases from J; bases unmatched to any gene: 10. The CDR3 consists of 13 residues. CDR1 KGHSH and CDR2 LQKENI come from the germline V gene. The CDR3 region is CASSVYEDRAYTF. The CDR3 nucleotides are TGTGCCAGCTCGGTCTACGAGGACAGGGCCTACACCTTC.

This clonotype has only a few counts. The CDR3 reads CSVVRISGVNEQFF. CDR3 nucleotide sequence: TGCAGCGTTGTAAGGATTAGCGGGGTTAATGAGCAGTTCTTC. The chain links TRBV29-1 to TRBJ2-1, with 8 bases matching TRBD2. The junction had 9 bases not matched to a gene; V was cut back by 4 bases and J by 7 bases. This CDR3 region has 14 residues. Germline V gene lookup returns CDR1 SQVTM and CDR2 ANQGSEA.

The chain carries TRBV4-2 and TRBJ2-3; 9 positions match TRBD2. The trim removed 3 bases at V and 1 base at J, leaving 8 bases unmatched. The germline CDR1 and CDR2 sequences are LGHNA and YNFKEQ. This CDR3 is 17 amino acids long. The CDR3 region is CASSHSAASGGTDTQYF. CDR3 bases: TGTGCCAGCAGCCACTCGGCGGCTAGCGGGGGCACAGATACGCAGTATTTT.